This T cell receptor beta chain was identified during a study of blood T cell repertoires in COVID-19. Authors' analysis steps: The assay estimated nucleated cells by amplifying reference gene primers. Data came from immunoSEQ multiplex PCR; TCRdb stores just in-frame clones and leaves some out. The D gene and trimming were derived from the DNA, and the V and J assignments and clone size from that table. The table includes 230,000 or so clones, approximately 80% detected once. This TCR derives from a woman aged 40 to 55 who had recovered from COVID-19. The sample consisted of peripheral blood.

CDR3 loop: CASSRTGPSTDTQYF. The CDR3 nucleotides are TGTGCCAGCAGCCGGACAGGGCCGAGCACAGATACGCAGTATTTT. The V call is TRBV3-1 (or the pseudogene TRBV3-2), the J call TRBJ2-3; 8 nucleotides line up with TRBD1. The CDR3 loop spans 15 amino acids. Trimming took 4 bases from V and 0 from J; bases not matched to a gene: 3. The germline V gene encodes CDR1 LGHDT and CDR2 YNNKEL (reference sequence).